These T cell receptor beta chains were read from a single sample in a study of human T cells and chemical hapten exposure. TCRdb used MiXCR to reprocess the RACE reads, holding one entry per CDR3 protein. The data contain over 300,000 distinct CDR3 sequences, about 5.1% of them singletons. The source was whole blood, collected in connection with sensitization to the hapten diphenylcyclopropenone (DPC). These receptor sequences come from a woman aged 45-65 years with alopecia areata. Some clones in this sample may be carry-over from other donors' samples. Each CDR3 is given with its conserved first and last residue. D genes are given only for firm matches. Some rows have no size entry. The others give once, few or many, or a class for an expanded clone.

cdr3_length	clone_size	j_call	v_call	d_call	cdr3_nt	cdr3_aa
17	many	TRBJ2-1	TRBV11-2	TRBD2	TGTGCCAGCAGCTTAGGAATGAGGACTAGCGGGAGTCGGGAGCAGTTCTTC	CASSLGMRTSGSREQFF
12	many	TRBJ1-1	TRBV29-1	-	TGCAGCGTTGAAGGGAGGTATACTGAAGCTTTCTTT	CSVEGRYTEAFF
13	few	TRBJ1-5	TRBV9	-	TGTGCCAGCAGCCCATATGGGTCCGGGAACCAGCATTTT	CASSPYGSGNQHF
16	many	TRBJ2-2	TRBV9	-	TGTGCCAGCAGCGTAGGAAACAGGGCCAACACCGGGGAGCTGTTTTTT	CASSVGNRANTGELFF
17	many	TRBJ2-2	TRBV7-2	TRBD2	TGTGCCAGCAGGTTTTCGATTAGCGGGGGCAACACCGGGGAGCTGTTTTTT	CASRFSISGGNTGELFF
11	few	TRBJ2-1	TRBV20-1	-	TGCAGTGCCCAATTTTACAATGAGCAGTTCTTC	CSAQFYNEQFF
12	many	TRBJ1-5	TRBV7-2	-	TGTGCCAGCAGCTCGGGCCTGTTGCCCCAGCATTTT	CASSSGLLPQHF
16	many	TRBJ2-3	TRBV3-1	-	TGTGCCAGCAGCCAAGGGGCTAGCTTGGCGACAGATACGCAGTATTTT	CASSQGASLATDTQYF
14	-	TRBJ1-5	TRBV2	-	TGTGCCGTAGCTAATGGGGGTAGCAATCAGCCCCAGCATTTT	CAVANGGSNQPQHF
16	-	TRBJ2-1	TRBV6-5	TRBD1	TGTGCCAGCAGTCGAGACAGGGGGCTCCTTAGCACCGAGCAGTTCTTC	CASSRDRGLLSTEQFF
14	-	TRBJ1-1	TRBV27	-	TGTGCCAGCAGTTTATCCGAAGGGGCCACTGAAGCTTTCTTT	CASSLSEGATEAFF
15	many	TRBJ2-7	TRBV6-5	TRBD2	TGTGCCAGCAGTTACACTAGCGGGGCTCTGGAAGAGCAGTACTTC	CASSYTSGALEEQYF
12	-	TRBJ1-3	TRBV10-1	-	TGCGCCACTTGGGGGTTAGGAAACACCATATATTTT	CATWGLGNTIYF
14	many	TRBJ2-3	TRBV7-2	TRBD2	TGTGCCAGCAGTCCTAGCGGGGGAGGGGATACGCAGTATTTT	CASSPSGGGDTQYF
12	-	TRBJ2-7	TRBV7-2	TRBD2	TGTGCCAGCAGCTCACCCGGGACTAGGCTGTACTTC	CASSSPGTRLYF
19	-	TRBJ2-3	TRBV13	TRBD2	TGTGCCAGCAGCTCTTCGACCCGGACTAGCGGGGGGGTCACAGATACGCAGTATTTT	CASSSSTRTSGGVTDTQYF
17	few	TRBJ1-5	TRBV6-2/TRBV6-3	-	TGTGCCAGCAGTTACTCGGGGGCGCCGGAAAGGAATCAGCCCCAGCATTTT	CASSYSGAPERNQPQHF
12	many	TRBJ1-1	TRBV12-3/TRBV12-4	TRBD1	TGTGCCAGCAGGGGGACAGGCGCTGAAGCTTTCTTT	CASRGTGAEAFF
15	few	TRBJ2-7	TRBV5-1	TRBD1	TGCGCCAGCAGCTTTTTGAACCGGGACAGTAACGAGCAGTACTTC	CASSFLNRDSNEQYF
16	-	TRBJ2-5	TRBV7-9	-	TGTGCCAGCAGCTTTCACCTCCGGAGCGGCGAAGAGACCCAGTACTTC	CASSFHLRSGEETQYF
13	few	TRBJ2-7	TRBV2	-	TGTGCCAGCAGTGAAGCGCCCAACTACGAGCAGTACTTC	CASSEAPNYEQYF
12	many	TRBJ2-1	TRBV28	-	TGTGCCAGCAGTTCGGACCTGTTTAAGCAGTTCTTC	CASSSDLFKQFF